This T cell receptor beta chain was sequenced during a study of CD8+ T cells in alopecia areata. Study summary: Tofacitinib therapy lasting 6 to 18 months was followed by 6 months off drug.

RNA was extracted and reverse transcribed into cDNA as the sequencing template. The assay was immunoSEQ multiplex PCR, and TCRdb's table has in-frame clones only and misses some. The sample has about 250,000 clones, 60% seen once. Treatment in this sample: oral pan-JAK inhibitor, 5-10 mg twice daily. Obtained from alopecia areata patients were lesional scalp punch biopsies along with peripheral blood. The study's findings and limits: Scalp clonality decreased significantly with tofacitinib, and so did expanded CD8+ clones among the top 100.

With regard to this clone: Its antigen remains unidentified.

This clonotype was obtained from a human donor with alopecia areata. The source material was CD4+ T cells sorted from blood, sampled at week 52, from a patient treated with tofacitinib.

The CDR3 region is CAWTKTFKTPSTDTQYF. CDR3 coding DNA: TGTGCCTGGACGAAGACGTTCAAAACCCCTAGCACAGATACGCAGTATTTT. This chain joins TRBV30 and TRBJ2-3; D remains ambiguous. Germline assignment: CDR1 GTSNPN and CDR2 SVGIG (reference sequence). V shed 4 bases and J shed 0 bases, with 20 bases lying between them. This CDR3 spans 17 amino acids.